These T cell receptor beta chains were read from a single sample in a study of graft-versus-host responses after intestinal transplantation. Sequencing was performed with immunoSEQ multiplex PCR; in TCRdb, only in-frame clones are kept and a portion is missing. This table has 86,000 or so clones, just over 90% appearing once. These receptors have no known antigen. Material: unstimulated CD8+ T cells sorted from spleen or lymph node cells, obtained before intestinal transplant. These receptors all stem from a human donor who received an intestinal transplant. CDR3s include the opening cysteine and the closing phenylalanine or tryptophan. A D gene is named only where the DNA matches it firmly. Only part of the rows carry a size: once, few, many, or a class if the clone is expanded.

J gene	V gene	D gene	clone size	CDR3 DNA	CDR3 protein
TRBJ1-1	TRBV27	NA	NA	TGTGCCGGACCTTCGGGACACACGAACACTGAAGCTTTCTTT	CAGPSGHTNTEAFF
TRBJ2-7	TRBV11-2	NA	NA	TGTGCCAGCAGCTTAGAGTACGGGGGCTACGAGCAGTACTTC	CASSLEYGGYEQYF
TRBJ2-2	TRBV4-2	TRBD2	NA	TGTGCCAGCAGCCACCCACGACTAGCGGCAACCACCGGGGAGCTGTTTTTT	CASSHPRLAATTGELFF
TRBJ2-5	TRBV19	NA	NA	TGTGCCAGTAGTCCCACGGGTGGCCTCCAAGAGACCCAGTACTTC	CASSPTGGLQETQYF
TRBJ2-1	TRBV6-1	TRBD2	NA	TGTGCCAGCAGTCCACTAGCGGGAGGGTACAATGAGCAGTTCTTC	CASSPLAGGYNEQFF
TRBJ2-7	TRBV14	TRBD1	NA	TGTGCCAGCAGCCAAGAGGGGGGGCTGGAGGGACAGGGCTTCGAGCAGTACTTC	CASSQEGGLEGQGFEQYF
TRBJ2-7	TRBV6-5	NA	NA	TGTGCCAGCAGTTACTGGGACGGCGATTCCTACGAGCAGTACTTC	CASSYWDGDSYEQYF
TRBJ2-7	TRBV5-6	NA	NA	TGTGCCAGCAGCCCAGGAGACTACGAGCAGTACTTC	CASSPGDYEQYF
TRBJ2-5	TRBV9	TRBD1	once	TGTGCCAGCAGCGTAGTGACAGGGGAAGGGGAGACCCAGTACTTC	CASSVVTGEGETQYF
TRBJ2-7	TRBV27	NA	NA	TGTGCCAGCAGTTTATCCCAGGACTACGAGCAGTACTTC	CASSLSQDYEQYF
TRBJ2-1	TRBV5-6	TRBD1	NA	TGTGCCAGCAGCCCCTCCGGGACAGGGGTCAATGAGCAGTTCTTC	CASSPSGTGVNEQFF
TRBJ2-1	TRBV19	TRBD2	NA	TGTGCCAGTAGTACGGGGGGGTACAATGAGCAGTTCTTC	CASSTGGYNEQFF
TRBJ2-1	TRBV19	NA	NA	TGTGCCAGTACTAGAGGGGCGCCTAATACCAATGAGCAGTTCTTC	CASTRGAPNTNEQFF
TRBJ2-1	TRBV27	TRBD1	NA	TGTGCCAGCAGTTCCTATAGCAGGGGGATCAATGAGCAGTTCTTC	CASSSYSRGINEQFF
TRBJ2-1	TRBV5-1	TRBD2	NA	TGCGCCAGCAGCTTCAGCGGGGGCCCCTACAATGAGCAGTTCTTC	CASSFSGGPYNEQFF
TRBJ2-3	TRBV4-1	TRBD2	NA	TGCGCCAGTAGCCGCAACACGGGACTAGCGGGGGCCATCACAGATACGCAGTATTTT	CASSRNTGLAGAITDTQYF
TRBJ1-5	TRBV18	TRBD1	NA	TGTGCCAGCTCACCTGCTCGGGGACAGGGGTTTAGGAGCAATCAGCCCCAGCATTTT	CASSPARGQGFRSNQPQHF
TRBJ2-7	TRBV5-4	NA	once	TGTGCCAGCAGCTTGAGGGGGACTTCCTCGATCTACGAGCAGTACTTC	CASSLRGTSSIYEQYF
TRBJ2-3	TRBV7-9	NA	NA	TGTGCCAGCAGCCTTGTCGGGCTAGCGAACACAGATACGCAGTATTTT	CASSLVGLANTDTQYF
TRBJ2-7	TRBV6-6	TRBD1	NA	TGTGCCAGCAGTTTCCCCGGGACAGACGAGCAGTACTTC	CASSFPGTDEQYF
TRBJ1-3	TRBV29-1	TRBD1	NA	TGCAGCGTTGAAATGGACAGGCAAAGCTCTGGAAACACCATATATTTT	CSVEMDRQSSGNTIYF
TRBJ2-3	TRBV5-4	TRBD2	NA	TGTGCCAGCAGCTTAGCGGGGGGCACAGATACGCAGTATTTT	CASSLAGGTDTQYF
TRBJ1-2	TRBV13	TRBD1	once	TGTGCCAGCAGCGGGGGGGGACAGGGGCCCTATGGCTACACCTTC	CASSGGGQGPYGYTF
TRBJ2-7	TRBV6-5	TRBD2	NA	TGTGCCAGCAGTCCAGCGGGATCCTACGAGCAGTACTTC	CASSPAGSYEQYF
TRBJ2-1	TRBV7-3	NA	NA	TGTGCCAGCAGCTTAGAGGGGGGGCGAGCGGGCGAGCAGTTCTTC	CASSLEGGRAGEQFF
TRBJ2-7	TRBV4-2	TRBD2	NA	TGTGCCAGCAGCCCCATCCCGGGACTAGCGGGAGGGCCAAACGAGCAGTACTTC	CASSPIPGLAGGPNEQYF
TRBJ2-1	TRBV28	NA	NA	TGTGCCAGCAGTTTAGCAGAGTTCTACAATGAGCAGTTCTTC	CASSLAEFYNEQFF
TRBJ2-7	TRBV27	TRBD2	NA	TGTGCCAGCAGCACGCCTCGGACTAGCGGATCCTACGAGCAGTACTTC	CASSTPRTSGSYEQYF
TRBJ1-2	TRBV7-9	NA	NA	TGTGCCGGGGGGACGTTAGCTAACTATGGCTACACCTTC	CAGGTLANYGYTF
TRBJ2-5	TRBV7-9	TRBD2	NA	TGTGCCAGCAGTTTTAGCGGGGGGGCTAGAGAGACCCAGTACTTC	CASSFSGGARETQYF
TRBJ2-1	TRBV20-1	NA	NA	TGCAGTGCTCTTTTCCCCAATGAGCAGTTCTTC	CSALFPNEQFF
TRBJ2-5	TRBV9	TRBD2	NA	TGTGCCAGCAGCGCGACCGGGGCTAGCGGGGGGGCAAGAGAGACCCAGTACTTC	CASSATGASGGARETQYF
TRBJ2-4	TRBV7-7	NA	NA	TGTGCCAGCAGCTTAATGGGGGGACGTTTAGCCAAAAACATTCAGTACTTC	CASSLMGGRLAKNIQYF
TRBJ1-2	TRBV5-1	NA	once	TGCGCCAGCAGAACTCAGTCGGGCGTCTACTATGGCTACACCTTC	CASRTQSGVYYGYTF
TRBJ2-1	TRBV7-9	NA	NA	TGTGCCAGCAGCCCGCCTACAGCCGGGACGTTAATCAGTGAGCAGTTCTTC	CASSPPTAGTLISEQFF
TRBJ1-6	TRBV15	NA	NA	TGTGCCACCAGCAGAGGGCAGCCTAATTCACCCCTCCACTTT	CATSRGQPNSPLHF
TRBJ2-7	TRBV7-9	NA	NA	TGTGCCAGCAGCCTTCGTCTCGGGACGGGATACGAGCAGTACTTC	CASSLRLGTGYEQYF
TRBJ2-3	TRBV27	NA	NA	TGTGCCAGCAGTTTTGGGGACACCGGAGATACGCAGTATTTT	CASSFGDTGDTQYF
TRBJ2-7	TRBV29-1	TRBD2	NA	TGCAGCGTCCTAGAAGCGGGGATCTACGAGCAGTACTTC	CSVLEAGIYEQYF
TRBJ2-2	TRBV9	NA	NA	TGTGCCAGCAGCGAAGAGGGTGGGATGGTCGGGGAGCTGTTTTTT	CASSEEGGMVGELFF
TRBJ1-5	TRBV30	NA	NA	TGTGCCTGGAGTGCGGGACATAGCAATCAGCCCCAGCATTTT	CAWSAGHSNQPQHF
TRBJ2-5	TRBV6-1	NA	NA	TGTGCCAGCAGTGAAGCGGGCGGTGAAGAGACCCAGTACTTC	CASSEAGGEETQYF
TRBJ1-2	TRBV4-2	NA	NA	TGTGCCAGCAGCCAATCGGCTGACGGCTACACCTTC	CASSQSADGYTF
TRBJ2-7	TRBV2	NA	NA	TGTGCCAGCACTGGCTACGAGCAGTACTTC	CASTGYEQYF
TRBJ2-7	TRBV5-6	NA	NA	TGTGCCAGCAGCTTGGACATTGAATACGAGCAGTACTTC	CASSLDIEYEQYF
TRBJ2-7	TRBV29-1	TRBD2	few	TGCAGCGCTCGCGGGGGCGATACCGGGACTAGCGGGACCTACGAGCAGTACTTC	CSARGGDTGTSGTYEQYF
TRBJ1-1	TRBV11-2	TRBD1	NA	TGTGCCAGCAGCCCACTTCAGGGGGGGGAAGCTTTCTTT	CASSPLQGGEAFF
TRBJ2-1	TRBV2	NA	NA	TGTGCCAGCAACAGGTGGACCAACGCGGACAATGAGCAGTTCTTC	CASNRWTNADNEQFF